The 5 T cell receptor beta chains below come from one sample, sequenced in a study of PD-L1 blockade in urothelial cancer (TCRdb year 2017). The time point label for this specimen denotes: peripheral blood 6 weeks after treatment start. The library was produced with the immunoSEQ multiplex PCR assay. The table comes from immuneACCESS by way of TCRdb, which keeps in-frame sequences with V and J called. Part of the clones is missing from these tables; in studies checked, under half for an unresolved V gene and the rest for unknown reasons. Counted in this sample were under 50,000 clones; approximately 86% of them appeared once. 24% of the sample belongs to the ten largest clones. The sequencing here drew on PBMCs, taken around atezolizumab (anti-PD-L1) treatment. The receptors here all came from a man in his 60s with urothelial cancer.

The chain joins TRBV7-2 to TRBJ2-1, with a tentative D call TRBD2 (6 bases). The V end was cut by 0 bases, the J end by 9 bases, with 12 bases between. The germline CDR1 and CDR2 sequences are SGHTA and FQGNSA. The CDR3 extends over 14 amino acids. Here the CDR3 reads CASSLAGGPLEQFF. Written as DNA, the CDR3 is TGTGCCAGCAGCTTAGCGGGAGGCCCACTTGAGCAGTTCTTC.

The chain has TRBV27 and TRBJ2-7; 7 bases are shared with TRBD1. CDR3 length equals 13 residues. J gave up 3 bases and V 6 bases, and 5 bases lay outside the gene matches. Per the germline V gene, CDR1 is MNHEY and CDR2 is SMNVEV (reference sequence). The CDR3 DNA sequence: TGTGCCAGCAGGGACAGGTGGGGCTACGAGCAGTACTTC. This encodes CASRDRWGYEQYF.

This clone was observed once. The chain carries TRBV19 and TRBJ1-3; TRBD1 matches 7 bases. Germline CDR1 and CDR2: LNHDA and SQIVND (reference sequence). CDR3 length: 15 amino acids. Trimming took 5 bases from V and 5 from J; bases not matched to a gene: 9. CDR3: CASSPLTGLRNTIYF. CDR3 nucleotides: TGTGCCAGTAGTCCACTGACAGGGTTGCGAAACACCATATATTTT.

This clone was observed a single time. The genes are TRBV5-1 and TRBJ2-7, with 7 positions matching TRBD1. The germline gives CDR1 SGHRS, CDR2 YFSETQ. The V gene end was trimmed by 5 bases and the J gene end by 1 base; junction bases not matched to a gene: 6. The CDR3 contains 14 residues. The CDR3 spells CASRLGTASYEQYF. The CDR3 nucleotides read TGCGCCAGCAGGCTCGGGACAGCTTCCTACGAGCAGTACTTC.

This clone was detected once. The chain joins TRBV28 to TRBJ1-5, with TRBD1 identical over 9 bases. This CDR3 has 16 residues. Germline V CDR1 and CDR2: MDHEN, SYDVKM. After removal of 6 bases from V and 5 bases from J, the junction contained 11 bases not matched to a gene. In nucleotides, the CDR3 is TGTGCCAGCAGCCTTACCGGGACAGGGTATTATCAGCCCCAGCATTTT. Amino acids: CASSLTGTGYYQPQHF.